This record concerns one T cell receptor beta chain sequence. J gave up 0 bases and V 3 bases, and 4 bases lay outside the gene matches. Germline V gives CDR1 SEHNR, CDR2 FQNEAQ (reference sequence). The CDR3 is made up of 16 amino acids. Generated by immunoSEQ multiplex PCR, the TCRdb table keeps only in-frame clones and is missing some. In the table there are some 93,000 clones, approximately 92% of which are singletons. The data were taken from a study of PD-1 blockade in classical Hodgkin lymphoma. Each of the patients experienced relapse following autologous stem cell transplantation, and their brentuximab vedotin exposure differed. Complete response, partial response or progressive disease constituted the best response categories observed.

The receptor was derived from a human donor with classical Hodgkin lymphoma. Source: peripheral blood mononuclear cells (PBMCs), taken before the second cycle of nivolumab. This chain joins TRBV7-9 and TRBJ2-7; 11 positions match TRBD2. The CDR3: CASSFFGLAGSYEQYF. CDR3 coding DNA: TGTGCCAGCAGCTTCTTTGGACTAGCGGGCTCCTACGAGCAGTACTTC.